Listed below are T cell receptor beta chains from one sample, sequenced in a study of CD8+ T cells in alopecia areata. Assay: immunoSEQ multiplex PCR; the TCRdb copy retains only in-frame clones and omits some. The data show 45,000 to 70,000 clones, about 96% seen once. The sequencing here drew on CD8+ T cells sorted from blood, taken at week 0. These receptor sequences come from a human donor with alopecia areata. Both conserved end residues are part of each CDR3. Fields, in order: J gene, D gene, clone size, V gene, CDR3 protein, CDR3 DNA. The D gene is left open where the match is weak. Size is omitted from some rows. Given values are once, few, many or a class for expanded clones.

j_gene: TRBJ1-1
d_gene: NA
abundance: NA
v_gene: TRBV19
CDR3aa: CASSIDTHGANTEAFF
CDR3nt: TGTGCCAGTAGTATAGATACGCATGGAGCGAACACTGAAGCTTTCTTT

j_gene: TRBJ2-7
d_gene: NA
abundance: NA
v_gene: TRBV7-9
CDR3aa: CASSLSGLAAEQYF
CDR3nt: TGTGCCAGCAGCTTATCTGGGCTGGCGGCCGAGCAGTACTTC

j_gene: TRBJ2-2
d_gene: NA
abundance: NA
v_gene: TRBV4-1
CDR3aa: CASSQEGPGELFF
CDR3nt: TGCGCCAGCAGCCAAGAAGGGCCCGGGGAGCTGTTTTTT

j_gene: TRBJ2-1
d_gene: TRBD1
abundance: NA
v_gene: TRBV13
CDR3aa: CASSHEGTGGNAWNEQFF
CDR3nt: TGTGCCAGCAGCCACGAGGGGACAGGGGGAAATGCGTGGAATGAGCAGTTCTTC

j_gene: TRBJ1-1
d_gene: TRBD1
abundance: NA
v_gene: TRBV6-5
CDR3aa: CASSPAGGNTEAFF
CDR3nt: TGTGCCAGCAGCCCGGCAGGGGGGAACACTGAAGCTTTCTTT

j_gene: TRBJ1-1
d_gene: NA
abundance: NA
v_gene: TRBV11-3
CDR3aa: CASSLVRPNTEAFF
CDR3nt: TGTGCCAGCAGCTTAGTTCGGCCGAACACTGAAGCTTTCTTT

j_gene: TRBJ2-1
d_gene: NA
abundance: NA
v_gene: TRBV27
CDR3aa: CASSLFGREQFF
CDR3nt: TGTGCCAGCAGTTTATTCGGCAGAGAGCAGTTCTTC

j_gene: TRBJ2-1
d_gene: TRBD2
abundance: NA
v_gene: TRBV4-1
CDR3aa: CASSQEAVAGDEQFF
CDR3nt: TGCGCCAGCAGCCAAGAGGCGGTAGCGGGGGATGAGCAGTTCTTC

j_gene: TRBJ1-1
d_gene: NA
abundance: NA
v_gene: TRBV7-8
CDR3aa: CASSHSPSATEAFF
CDR3nt: TGTGCCAGCAGCCATTCGCCCTCGGCGACTGAAGCTTTCTTT

j_gene: TRBJ2-1
d_gene: NA
abundance: NA
v_gene: TRBV5-5
CDR3aa: CASSLIEDEQFF
CDR3nt: TGTGCCAGCAGCTTAATAGAGGATGAGCAGTTCTTC

j_gene: TRBJ1-4
d_gene: NA
abundance: NA
v_gene: TRBV7-6
CDR3aa: CASSLAGGQSEKLFF
CDR3nt: TGTGCCAGCAGCTTAGCGGGTGGGCAGAGTGAAAAACTGTTTTTT

j_gene: TRBJ2-1
d_gene: NA
abundance: NA
v_gene: TRBV6-1
CDR3aa: CASSISGGLRNEQFF
CDR3nt: TGTGCCAGCAGTATCTCGGGGGGCCTTCGAAATGAGCAGTTCTTC

j_gene: TRBJ2-1
d_gene: NA
abundance: few
v_gene: TRBV4-1
CDR3aa: CASSQGSWREQFF
CDR3nt: TGCGCCAGCAGCCAAGGGTCCTGGAGGGAGCAGTTCTTC

j_gene: TRBJ2-2
d_gene: NA
abundance: NA
v_gene: TRBV2
CDR3aa: CASEGPRGTGELFF
CDR3nt: TGTGCCAGCGAGGGACCCCGAGGCACCGGGGAGCTGTTTTTT

j_gene: TRBJ2-1
d_gene: NA
abundance: NA
v_gene: TRBV25-1
CDR3aa: CASRHPGFHNEQFF
CDR3nt: TGTGCCAGCAGACATCCGGGATTTCACAATGAGCAGTTCTTC

j_gene: TRBJ1-5
d_gene: NA
abundance: NA
v_gene: TRBV7-3
CDR3aa: CASSLGPPGLDQPQHF
CDR3nt: TGTGCCAGCAGCTTAGGGCCCCCGGGACTTGATCAGCCCCAGCATTTT

j_gene: TRBJ2-7
d_gene: NA
abundance: NA
v_gene: TRBV7-9
CDR3aa: CASSPGQPPAEQYF
CDR3nt: TGTGCCAGCAGCCCAGGACAGCCTCCCGCGGAGCAGTACTTC

j_gene: TRBJ2-2
d_gene: NA
abundance: NA
v_gene: TRBV6-5
CDR3aa: CASSYAGAPVPGELFF
CDR3nt: TGTGCCAGCAGTTACGCGGGGGCGCCGGTCCCCGGGGAGCTGTTTTTT

j_gene: TRBJ2-7
d_gene: TRBD2
abundance: NA
v_gene: TRBV29-1
CDR3aa: CSGSGGDGSYEQYF
CDR3nt: TGCAGCGGGAGCGGGGGTGACGGGTCCTACGAGCAGTACTTC

j_gene: TRBJ2-3
d_gene: TRBD2
abundance: few
v_gene: TRBV6-4
CDR3aa: CASSRLAGDTDTQYF
CDR3nt: TGTGCCAGCTCGAGGCTAGCGGGGGACACAGATACGCAGTATTTT

j_gene: TRBJ2-1
d_gene: TRBD2
abundance: NA
v_gene: TRBV6-1
CDR3aa: CASSLGGYEQFF
CDR3nt: TGTGCCAGCAGCCTCGGGGGGTATGAGCAGTTCTTC

j_gene: TRBJ2-7
d_gene: NA
abundance: once
v_gene: TRBV23-1
CDR3aa: CASSQYSFLRSEQYF
CDR3nt: TGCGCCAGCAGTCAATATTCGTTCTTACGATCCGAGCAGTACTTC

j_gene: TRBJ2-6
d_gene: NA
abundance: NA
v_gene: TRBV7-7
CDR3aa: CASSLGAGTANVLTF
CDR3nt: TGTGCTAGCAGCTTAGGCGCAGGGACGGCCAACGTCCTGACTTTC

j_gene: TRBJ2-7
d_gene: TRBD1
abundance: NA
v_gene: TRBV29-1
CDR3aa: CSVEFRDRGAYEQYF
CDR3nt: TGCAGCGTTGAATTCCGGGACAGAGGTGCCTACGAGCAGTACTTC

j_gene: TRBJ2-3
d_gene: NA
abundance: NA
v_gene: TRBV20-1
CDR3aa: CSALDSFTQYF
CDR3nt: TGCAGTGCCCTCGACAGTTTTACGCAGTATTTT

j_gene: TRBJ2-7
d_gene: NA
abundance: NA
v_gene: TRBV7-8
CDR3aa: CASSRPEGRSEQYF
CDR3nt: TGTGCCAGCAGTCGCCCTGAGGGCAGAAGTGAGCAGTACTTC

j_gene: TRBJ2-7
d_gene: NA
abundance: once
v_gene: TRBV7-2
CDR3aa: CASSFEAGEQYF
CDR3nt: TGTGCCAGCAGCTTCGAGGCCGGCGAGCAGTACTTC

j_gene: TRBJ2-4
d_gene: NA
abundance: NA
v_gene: TRBV21-1
CDR3aa: CASSISEGRLAKNIQYF
CDR3nt: TGTGCCAGCAGCATCTCGGAGGGGCGACTCGCCAAAAACATTCAGTACTTC

j_gene: TRBJ1-5
d_gene: NA
abundance: NA
v_gene: TRBV4-3
CDR3aa: CASSQDLGEGQPQHF
CDR3nt: TGCGCCAGCAGCCAAGATCTAGGGGAGGGTCAGCCCCAGCATTTT

j_gene: TRBJ2-5
d_gene: NA
abundance: NA
v_gene: TRBV19
CDR3aa: CASSIKWGPETQYF
CDR3nt: TGTGCCAGTAGTATCAAGTGGGGGCCTGAGACCCAGTACTTC

j_gene: TRBJ1-4
d_gene: NA
abundance: NA
v_gene: TRBV2
CDR3aa: CASALSEKLFF
CDR3nt: TGTGCCAGCGCCCTGAGTGAAAAACTGTTTTTT

j_gene: TRBJ1-6
d_gene: NA
abundance: NA
v_gene: TRBV4-3
CDR3aa: CASSQDLAGVRYNSPLHF
CDR3nt: TGCGCCAGCAGCCAAGATCTTGCGGGGGTTCGTTATAATTCACCCCTCCACTTT

j_gene: TRBJ1-2
d_gene: TRBD1
abundance: NA
v_gene: TRBV27
CDR3aa: CASRTSTGVRPSNYGYTF
CDR3nt: TGTGCCAGCAGGACCTCGACAGGGGTTAGGCCCTCTAACTATGGCTACACCTTC

j_gene: TRBJ1-1
d_gene: NA
abundance: NA
v_gene: TRBV28
CDR3aa: CASSLEMSEAFF
CDR3nt: TGTGCCAGTAGTTTAGAAATGTCTGAAGCTTTCTTT

j_gene: TRBJ1-6
d_gene: TRBD1
abundance: NA
v_gene: TRBV7-8
CDR3aa: CASSQGQGNSPLHF
CDR3nt: TGTGCCAGCAGCCAGGGACAGGGGAATTCACCCCTCCACTTT

j_gene: TRBJ2-5
d_gene: TRBD1
abundance: NA
v_gene: TRBV29-1
CDR3aa: CSVEPTGGGQETQYF
CDR3nt: TGCAGCGTCGAACCGACAGGGGGCGGGCAAGAGACCCAGTACTTC

j_gene: TRBJ2-1
d_gene: NA
abundance: NA
v_gene: TRBV7-9
CDR3aa: CASRRPGTPPRNEQFF
CDR3nt: TGTGCCAGCAGACGTCCAGGGACACCCCCAAGGAATGAGCAGTTCTTC

j_gene: TRBJ1-6
d_gene: TRBD1
abundance: NA
v_gene: TRBV7-9
CDR3aa: CASSSGQGENSPLHF
CDR3nt: TGTGCCAGCAGCTCGGGGCAGGGGGAAAATTCACCCCTCCACTTT

j_gene: TRBJ1-1
d_gene: NA
abundance: NA
v_gene: TRBV14
CDR3aa: CASSQVGGPNTEAFF
CDR3nt: TGTGCCAGCAGCCAAGTTGGAGGACCGAACACTGAAGCTTTCTTT

j_gene: TRBJ2-5
d_gene: TRBD1
abundance: NA
v_gene: TRBV18
CDR3aa: CASSIPGQRPFNRETQYF
CDR3nt: TGTGCCAGCTCAATACCGGGACAGAGGCCCTTTAATAGGGAGACCCAGTACTTC

j_gene: TRBJ1-1
d_gene: NA
abundance: NA
v_gene: TRBV30
CDR3aa: CAWGPRGMNTEAFF
CDR3nt: TGTGCCTGGGGACCCAGGGGAATGAACACTGAAGCTTTCTTT

j_gene: TRBJ1-2
d_gene: NA
abundance: few
v_gene: TRBV7-9
CDR3aa: CASSLAARRDGYTF
CDR3nt: TGTGCCAGCAGCTTAGCGGCACGACGAGATGGCTACACCTTC

j_gene: TRBJ2-3
d_gene: NA
abundance: NA
v_gene: TRBV7-6
CDR3aa: CASSLAGSITDTQYF
CDR3nt: TGTGCCAGCAGCTTAGCGGGCAGTATTACAGATACGCAGTATTTT

j_gene: TRBJ1-3
d_gene: NA
abundance: NA
v_gene: TRBV7-9
CDR3aa: CASSLDPRDTQWNGNTIYF
CDR3nt: TGTGCCAGCAGCTTAGACCCCCGGGACACTCAGTGGAATGGAAACACCATATATTTT

j_gene: TRBJ2-5
d_gene: NA
abundance: NA
v_gene: TRBV7-9
CDR3aa: CASSLFAGARSETQYF
CDR3nt: TGTGCCAGCAGCCTTTTTGCGGGGGCAAGGAGTGAGACCCAGTACTTC

j_gene: TRBJ1-5
d_gene: NA
abundance: NA
v_gene: TRBV15
CDR3aa: CATSRGRGRVSNQPQHF
CDR3nt: TGTGCCACCAGCAGGGGAAGGGGGAGGGTTAGCAATCAGCCCCAGCATTTT

j_gene: TRBJ2-7
d_gene: TRBD1
abundance: NA
v_gene: TRBV4-3
CDR3aa: CASSQGQGASYEQYF
CDR3nt: TGCGCCAGCAGCCAAGGGCAGGGGGCGTCCTACGAGCAGTACTTC

j_gene: TRBJ2-5
d_gene: NA
abundance: NA
v_gene: TRBV19
CDR3aa: CASSTWSGTRETQYF
CDR3nt: TGTGCCAGTAGTACCTGGTCCGGGACGAGGGAGACCCAGTACTTC

j_gene: TRBJ2-3
d_gene: TRBD1
abundance: NA
v_gene: TRBV29-1
CDR3aa: CSVEGGQEGDTQYF
CDR3nt: TGCAGCGTTGAAGGGGGACAGGAGGGAGATACGCAGTATTTT

j_gene: TRBJ2-2
d_gene: TRBD2
abundance: NA
v_gene: TRBV7-8
CDR3aa: CASSPPAGVNTGELFF
CDR3nt: TGTGCCAGCAGCCCTCCAGCGGGGGTGAACACCGGGGAGCTGTTTTTT